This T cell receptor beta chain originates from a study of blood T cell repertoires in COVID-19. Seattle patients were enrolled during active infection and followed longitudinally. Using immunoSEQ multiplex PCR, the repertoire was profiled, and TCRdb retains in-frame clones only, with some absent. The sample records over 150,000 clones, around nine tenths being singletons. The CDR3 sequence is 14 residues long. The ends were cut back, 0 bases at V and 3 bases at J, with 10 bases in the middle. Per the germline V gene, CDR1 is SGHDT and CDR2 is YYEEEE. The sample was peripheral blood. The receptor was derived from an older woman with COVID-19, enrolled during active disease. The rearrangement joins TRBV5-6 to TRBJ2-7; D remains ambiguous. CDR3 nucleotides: TGTGCCAGCAGCTTGGAACCAGGCTTCTACGAGCAGTACTTC. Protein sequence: CASSLEPGFYEQYF.